This TCR beta chain came from a study of tumor and adjacent non-tumor tissue in lung cancer. Points from the study as a whole: Shorter survival was associated with higher TCR diversity in tumors. Tumor repertoires had a smaller top 100 clone share than normal lung.

A note on this clonotype: Its antigen is undetermined. A much larger clone differs by one base, so this may be a read error.

RNA was extracted from bulk tissue without any cell sorting. This non-tumor lung sample came from over 3 cm beyond the tumor edge. Between August and November 2014, newly diagnosed, chemotherapy-naive lung cancer patients underwent thoracic surgery in China. The CDR3 sequence is 15 residues long. V dropped 0 bases and J dropped 8; count of bases not matched to a gene: 6. The germline V gene has CDR1 PRHDT and CDR2 FYEKMQ (reference sequence). The library came from three nested PCR rounds adapted from ARM-PCR protocols. TCRdb fed the multiplex PCR reads into MiXCR, producing one record per CDR3 protein. The table lists 65,000 to 75,000 distinct CDR3 sequences, around 82% of them singletons.

This TCR came from a man between 60 and 75 years old with non-small cell lung cancer. The sequencing sample was made of distant non-tumor lung tissue. The V and J genes are TRBV13 and TRBJ2-7; 11 bases match TRBD1. The CDR3 protein is CASSLGGQGGFKQYF. CDR3 sequence (DNA): TGTGCCAGCAGCTTAGGGGGACAGGGGGGGTTCAAGCAGTACTTC.